The next 8 T cell receptor beta chains were all read from a single sample in a study of spatial heterogeneity in lung cancer. Findings and limits, study-wide: Mutation counts in tumors were tracked by counts of expanded intratumoral alpha and beta TCRs.

Indicated time point: sample taken at primary tumor resection. Via MiXCR, TCRdb re-called the 5' RACE reads, giving one row per CDR3 protein. The sample holds 2,500 to 3,500 distinct CDR3 sequences; roughly a tenth are singletons and the top ten take about 6.4%. Antigens for these TCRs are unknown. Source: lung tumor tissue, taken at surgery. Every receptor here comes from a female donor with early-stage non-small cell lung cancer.

This clonotype is termed medium-sized. The J gene is TRBJ1-4, the V gene TRBV7-2; 12 positions agree with TRBD1. After removal of 5 bases from V and 10 bases from J, the junction contained 8 bases not matched to a gene. Germline loops: CDR1 SGHTA, CDR2 FQGNSA. CDR3 size: 15 residues. CDR3 sequence: CASSPTGTGGGKLFF. CDR3 nucleotides: TGTGCCAGCAGCCCTACCGGGACAGGGGGCGGAAAACTGTTTTTT. The entire variable domain, with the rest obtained from reference TRBV7-2 and TRBJ1-4, is as follows: GAGVSQSPSNKVTEKGKDVELRCDPISGHTALYWYRQSLGQGLEFLIYFQGNSAPDKSGLPSDRFSAERTGGSVSTLTIQRTQQEDSAVYLCASSPTGTGGGKLFFGSGTQLSVL.

This clonotype is medium-sized within its sample. The chain employs TRBV5-1 and TRBJ2-3; TRBD1 might be the D (6 bases). Trimming took off 6 bases at V and 2 bases at J, with 13 bases between the two ends. The CDR3 totals 14 residues. Germline-derived CDR1 and CDR2 are SGHRS and YFSETQ. CDR3 in DNA: TGCGCCAGCACCCTGACAGGATACACAGATACGCAGTATTTT. This encodes CASTLTGYTDTQYF.

Within the sample, this clonotype is medium-sized. The chain recombines TRBV7-9 with TRBJ2-7; possibly TRBD2 for D (5 bases). V lost 0 bases and J lost 2, with 14 bases in between. The germline CDR1 and CDR2 sequences are SEHNR and FQNEAQ (reference sequence). The CDR3 is 16 residues long. The CDR3 region has the DNA TGTGCCAGCAGCTTAGCGGGGAGAAGGAACGCCTACGAGCAGTACTTC. It specifies CASSLAGRRNAYEQYF.

The genes are TRBV28 and TRBJ1-1; 9 bases map to TRBD1. The junction had 7 bases not matched to a gene; V was cut back by 2 bases and J by 0 bases. This CDR3 region has 17 residues. The V gene's germline CDR1 is MDHEN and CDR2 SYDVKM. In nucleotides, the CDR3 is TGTGCCAGCAGTTTACGTCCGGGACAGGGACTGAACACTGAAGCTTTCTTT. Its protein product is CASSLRPGQGLNTEAFF.

In its sample, this clonotype is medium-sized. CDR3 amino acids: CASSPGLIATNEKLFF. Written as DNA, the CDR3 is TGCGCCAGCAGCCCGGGTCTGATTGCAACTAATGAAAAACTGTTTTTT. The chain joins TRBV5-1 to TRBJ1-4, with unresolved D. CDR1 SGHRS and CDR2 YFSETQ come from the germline V gene. The CDR3 spans 16 residues. V lost 4 bases to trimming and J lost 0 bases, with 13 bases between them.

This clonotype is medium-sized in the sample. This chain links TRBV6-5 with TRBJ2-1; D remains unclear. Per germline, CDR1 MNHEY and CDR2 SVGAGI. V lost 6 bases and J lost 0, with 12 bases in between. The CDR3 is 15 residues long. CDR3 DNA sequence: TGTGCCAGCAGCGGCTCGCGCAGCTCCTACAATGAGCAGTTCTTC. Its protein is CASSGSRSSYNEQFF.

Relative to its sample, this clonotype is medium-sized. The J gene is TRBJ2-1, the V gene TRBV7-3, with TRBD1 matching over 7 bases. The CDR3 runs to 17 residues. V was pared by 1 base and J by 3 bases, with 9 bases of the junction left unmatched. Looked up from germline, CDR1 is SGHTA and CDR2 is FQGTGA. The CDR3 protein is CASSLRATGQIYNEQFF. For the CDR3, the DNA is TGTGCCAGCAGCTTAAGAGCAACGGGACAGATCTACAATGAGCAGTTCTTC.

Relative to its sample, this clonotype is medium-sized. V and J are TRBV5-6 and TRBJ2-5; D is undetermined. This CDR3 region has 14 residues. V lost 1 base and J 4 bases, leaving 11 bases between the germline ends. Germline lookup yields CDR1 SGHDT and CDR2 YYEEEE. This CDR3 is CASSLMGGPETQYF. The DNA of the CDR3 is TGTGCCAGCAGCTTGATGGGTGGTCCAGAGACCCAGTACTTC. The whole variable domain, filled in from reference TRBV5-6 and TRBJ2-5, reads DAGVTQSPTHLIKTRGQQVTLRCSPKSGHDTVSWYQQALGQGPQFIFQYYEEEERQRGNFPDRFSGHQFPNYSSELNVNALLLGDSALYLCASSLMGGPETQYFGPGTRLLVL.